This T cell receptor beta chain was obtained from a study of cytomegalovirus exposure and HLA in healthy donors. The study's findings and limits: Relative to equally common others, HLA-associated TCR beta chains showed greater clonal expansion in a later analysis. A few CMV-associated chains were confirmed in vitro to be specific for CMV antigens. A later analysis appeared to link common viral pathogens to several of the most significant clusters. The later analysis indicated that the majority of CMV-associated TCR beta chains appeared HLA-restricted.

The primer mix had 60 Vbeta and 13 Jbeta primers. Sequenced by immunoSEQ multiplex PCR; TCRdb stores in-frame clones only, minus some. Here the sample spans around 100,000 clones, around 70% being singletons. Regarding this clone: The antigen remains unidentified.

This sequence originates from a middle-aged man in good health and CMV-seropositive. Sequenced: PBMCs.

CDR3 sequence (DNA): TGTGCCAGCAGCGTAAGAGCGGATTGGAAAAACATTCAGTACTTC. Protein product: CASSVRADWKNIQYF. V usage is TRBV5-6 and J usage is TRBJ2-4; perhaps TRBD2 as D (5 bases). The ends were cut back, 4 bases at V and 4 bases at J, with 15 bases in the middle. This CDR3 has 15 amino acids. The germline gives CDR1 SGHDT, CDR2 YYEEEE.